Presented here are 8 T cell receptor beta chains from one specimen sequenced in a study of siplizumab effects on memory and regulatory T cells. Assay used: immunoSEQ multiplex PCR; TCRdb lists only in-frame clones, some missing. Among more than 90,000 clones listed, 90% to 95% were seen once. The sequenced sample was non-Treg CD4+ T cells sorted from blood. These receptor sequences come from a human donor in good health.

The chain is built from TRBV6-5 and TRBJ2-6; D remains unclear. Trimming shortened V by 0 bases and J by 0 bases, and 3 bases separated the two germline ends. This CDR3 comprises 15 residues. Germline V gives CDR1 MNHEY, CDR2 SVGAGI. In nucleotides, the CDR3 is TGTGCCAGCAGTTACTCGAACTCTGGGGCCAACGTCCTGACTTTC. This encodes CASSYSNSGANVLTF.

The chain couples TRBV7-3 to TRBJ1-2; 7 bases align to TRBD1. CDR1 and CDR2 from the germline V gene are SGHTA and FQGTGA. There are 15 residues in the CDR3. Unmatched junction bases numbered 10, after V lost 5 bases and J lost 4 bases. CDR3 in DNA: TGTGCCAGCAGCCATGGCCCGGGACAGCGCTATGGCTACACCTTC. Translated, it gives CASSHGPGQRYGYTF.

V is TRBV5-1 and J is TRBJ2-3, with 9 bases identical to TRBD1. Per germline, CDR1 SGHRS and CDR2 YFSETQ. The CDR3 loop spans 15 amino acids. J gave up 7 bases and V 5 bases, and 11 bases lay outside the gene matches. The CDR3 region has the DNA TGCGCCAGCAGATTGATAACAGGGGGCTGGAATACGCAGTATTTT. Translating gives CASRLITGGWNTQYF. Full variable domain (outside the CDR3, taken from reference TRBV5-1 and TRBJ2-3): KAGVTQTPRYLIKTRGQQVTLSCSPISGHRSVSWYQQTPGQGLQFLFEYFSETQRNKGNFPGRFSGRQFSNSRSEMNVSTLELGDSALYLCASRLITGGWNTQYFGPGTRLTVL.

The CDR3 sequence: CASTTGGREQYF. In nucleotides, the CDR3 is TGTGCCAGCACCACAGGGGGACGAGAGCAGTACTTC. V usage is TRBV28 and J usage is TRBJ2-7; TRBD1 aligns across 8 bases. Germline values: CDR1 MDHEN, CDR2 SYDVKM. This CDR3 contains 12 residues. V gave up 7 bases and J gave up 7 bases; unmatched junction bases: 6.

The chain is built from TRBV15 and TRBJ2-1; TRBD2 matches at 7 bases. This CDR3 is built from 17 residues. The germline V gene has CDR1 LNHNV and CDR2 YYDKDF (reference sequence). Trimming took 1 base from V and 0 from J; bases not matched to a gene: 6. CDR3 DNA sequence: TGTGCCACCAGCAGAGCTGGCGGGAGAGGCTCCTACAATGAGCAGTTCTTC. Its translation: CATSRAGGRGSYNEQFF.

This chain joins TRBV14 and TRBJ1-2; 9 positions match TRBD1. Looked up from germline, CDR1 is SGHDN and CDR2 is FVKESK. This CDR3 region has 16 residues. The ends lost 5 bases at V and 3 bases at J; junction bases unmatched: 10. The CDR3 loop reads CASSDKQGAGDYGYTF. CDR3 nucleotides: TGTGCCAGCAGCGACAAACAGGGGGCAGGGGACTATGGCTACACCTTC.

The chain carries TRBV5-6 and TRBJ1-3; perhaps TRBD1 as D (5 bases). This CDR3 is 17 amino acids long. CDR1 SGHDT and CDR2 YYEEEE come from the germline V gene. V shed 0 bases and J shed 0 bases, with 13 bases lying between them. Here the CDR3 DNA reads TGTGCCAGCAGCTTGGAAGACAGACCATACTCTGGAAACACCATATATTTT. It codes for CASSLEDRPYSGNTIYF.

The CDR3 here is CASSLVGVQNTQYF. Written as DNA, the CDR3 is TGTGCCAGCAGCTTGGTTGGGGTGCAAAATACGCAGTATTTT. The gene calls are TRBV5-6 and TRBJ2-3; no clear D gene. The CDR3 covers 14 residues. V was shortened by 0 bases and J by 7 bases, with 12 bases between the two germline ends. Germline V gives CDR1 SGHDT, CDR2 YYEEEE.